Below, one T cell receptor beta chain is given with its context. What it recognizes is unknown. This specimen comes from a study of shared clonotypes between healthy human individuals. Background on the study: Two women and a few men aged 18 to 49 served as donors. Three plates were used per donor for CD4 naive, three for CD4 memory, two for CD8 naive and one for CD8 memory.

Study-level results: The study found lower generation probabilities in non-shared clonotypes than in those shared by all four donors.

Original methodology: Quality scores were absent from the junction-only immunoSEQ sequences, so filtering differed. Data came from immunoSEQ multiplex PCR; TCRdb stores just in-frame clones and leaves some out. That table supplies the V and J calls and clone size; D and trimming were determined from the DNA. Here the sample spans fewer than 3 million clones, 85% to 95% being singletons. With 1 base removed from V and 3 bases from J, the gap between germline ends came to 14 bases. CDR3 size: 15 residues. Germline CDR1 SGHRS, CDR2 YFSETQ. V and J are TRBV5-1 and TRBJ2-7; weak D call: TRBD2 (5 bases). The sample was naive CD4+ T cells from PBMCs. The sample's subset: CD45RA+ positively selected. The TCR originated in a man between 18 and 29 years old in good health. Some clones in this sample may be carry-over from other donors' samples. The CDR3 DNA is TGCGCCAGCAGCTTGTTCGTGGGAGAAGGCTACGAGCAGTACTTC. Its translation: CASSLFVGEGYEQYF.